A single sample is the source of the 5 T cell receptor beta chains below, sequenced in a study of vaccination and CD4 T cells after COVID-19. Cultured CD4+ T-cell DNA underwent Oncomine TCR Beta short-read sequencing. One entry per CDR3 protein results from TCRdb running MiXCR on the PCR reads. The table lists over 15,000 distinct CDR3 sequences, under 60% of them singletons, with around 9.6% in the top ten. Treatment defined: roughly ten-day PBMC culture with coronavirus spike peptide pools or control peptides (ViraFEST assay). Their cognate antigens are unknown. Here the sequenced sample was CD4+ T cells from blood, cultured in vitro, taken after SARS-CoV-2 vaccination. Source of these receptors: a human donor who had recovered from COVID-19.

This clonotype was detected a few times. The V call is TRBV27, the J call TRBJ2-3; D unclear. The CDR3 length is 15 residues. Germline CDR1 is MNHEY and CDR2 is SMNVEV (reference sequence). Trimming took 5 bases from V and 1 from J, leaving 13 bases between them. CDR3 amino acids: CASSPPPPRTDTQYF. CDR3 sequence (DNA): TGTGCCAGCAGTCCTCCCCCTCCGCGCACAGATACGCAGTATTTT.

The chain is built from TRBV6-5 and TRBJ2-7; no clear D. The CDR3 is 15 amino acids. Trimming pared 4 bases from V and 2 bases from J, leaving 15 bases between. The germline V gene encodes CDR1 MNHEY and CDR2 SVGAGI. The CDR3 reads CASSSPHRAPYEQYF. CDR3 DNA: TGTGCCAGCAGTTCTCCCCACCGGGCCCCCTACGAGCAGTACTTC.

CDR3 coding DNA: TGCAGCGTTGCGGGACAGGGGCAAGAGACCCAGTACTTC. Protein product: CSVAGQGQETQYF. The V call is TRBV29-1, the J call TRBJ2-5; 10 bases are shared with TRBD1. CDR3 length equals 13 residues. The trim removed 4 bases at V and 2 bases at J, leaving 1 base unmatched. Germline CDR1 and CDR2: SQVTM and ANQGSEA.

V and J are TRBV11-2 and TRBJ1-6; D call uncertain. The CDR3 spans 14 residues. V lost 3 bases, J lost 5 bases, and 8 bases lay in between. Germline loops: CDR1 SGHAT, CDR2 FQNNGV. Written as DNA, the CDR3 is TGTGCCAGCAGCTTCTCGGGAGATAATTCACCCCTCCACTTT. Translation: CASSFSGDNSPLHF.

The V and J genes are TRBV12-3 or TRBV12-4 and TRBJ2-2; no clear D gene. There are 14 residues in the CDR3. Between the trimmed V and J ends, which lost 2 bases and 1 base, there was a span of 5 bases. CDR3 protein: CASSLWGNTGELFF. The CDR3 coding sequence is TGTGCCAGCAGTTTATGGGGGAACACCGGGGAGCTGTTTTTT.